Shown below are 10 T cell receptor beta chains from a single sample sequenced in a study of ipilimumab plus nivolumab after autologous stem cell transplantation. Only in-frame clones appear in the TCRdb table, and some are missing; sequencing was by immunoSEQ multiplex PCR. The data show some 41,000 clones, 90% to 95% seen once. The sequences come from PBMCs, collected in a trial of ipilimumab plus nivolumab as post-transplant consolidation. The receptors were sampled from a male donor with multiple myeloma.

The rearrangement links TRBV7-6 to TRBJ2-7; 8 bases line up with TRBD1. V gave up 4 bases and J gave up 2 bases; unmatched junction bases: 10. Germline CDR1 is SGHVS and CDR2 is FNYEAQ. This CDR3 comprises 16 residues. CDR3 coding DNA: TGTGCCAGCAGCTACCATTCGGGACAGGCGGCCTACGAGCAGTACTTC. Protein product: CASSYHSGQAAYEQYF. The whole variable domain, remainder taken from reference TRBV7-6 and TRBJ2-7, is GAGVSQSPRYKVTKRGQDVALRCDPISGHVSLYWYRQALGQGPEFLTYFNYEAQQDKSGLPNDRFSAERPEGSISTLTIQRTEQRDSAMYRCASSYHSGQAAYEQYFGPGTRLTVT.

The gene calls are TRBV6-1 and TRBJ2-7; 7 positions match TRBD1. Germline V CDR1 and CDR2: MNHNS, SASEGT. CDR3 length: 13 residues. V dropped 10 bases and J dropped 3; count of bases not matched to a gene: 9. This CDR3 is CATRQGPNYEQYF. DNA of the CDR3: TGTGCCACTAGACAGGGACCGAACTACGAGCAGTACTTC.

The chain links TRBV18 to TRBJ1-6; 7 bases map to TRBD1. The CDR3 extends over 13 amino acids. The V segment lost 5 bases and the J segment 8 bases; nucleotides outside the gene matches: 3. Germline V CDR1 and CDR2: KGHSH, LQKENI. The CDR3: CASSKTGDSPLHF. CDR3 DNA sequence: TGTGCCAGCTCAAAAACAGGGGATTCACCCCTCCACTTT. The variable domain in full, completed from reference TRBV18 and TRBJ1-6, reads NAGVMQNPRHLVRRRGQEARLRCSPMKGHSHVYWYRQLPEEGLKFMVYLQKENIIDESGMPKERFSAEFPKEGPSILRIQQVVRGDSAAYFCASSKTGDSPLHFGNGTRLTVT.

This clone was recorded only once. The rearrangement joins TRBV28 to TRBJ1-2; a weak D match, TRBD1 (6 bases). This CDR3 contains 13 residues. The V gene's germline CDR1 is MDHEN and CDR2 SYDVKM. Trimming removed 10 bases at V and 6 bases at J, with 18 bases between. The CDR3 sequence: CATQFEGVHGYTF. In nucleotides, the CDR3 is TGTGCCACCCAGTTTGAGGGGGTACATGGCTACACCTTC.

CDR3 protein: CASSLGRMNTEAFF. CDR3 DNA: TGTGCCAGCAGCTTGGGCAGGATGAACACTGAAGCTTTCTTT. This rearrangement joins TRBV7-9 to TRBJ1-1; D call uncertain. This CDR3 spans 14 amino acids. CDR1 SEHNR and CDR2 FQNEAQ come from the germline V gene (reference sequence). V was shortened by 3 bases and J by 0 bases, with 8 bases between the two germline ends.

The chain couples TRBV4-1 to TRBJ1-3; D ambiguous. Trimming took 2 bases from V and 1 from J, leaving 15 bases between them. From germline, CDR1 is MGHRA and CDR2 YSYEKL. This CDR3 spans 17 amino acids. The CDR3 DNA reads TGCGCCAGCAGCCAATATAACACGGAAAAATCTGGAAACACCATATATTTT. It specifies CASSQYNTEKSGNTIYF.

The count of this clone is one. The chain is built from TRBV7-8 and TRBJ1-1; 7 bases map to TRBD1. The V gene's germline CDR1 is SGHVS and CDR2 FQNEAQ. The CDR3 has 13 residues. V trimming: 3 bases; J trimming: 3 bases; junction bases outside the gene matches: 1. The CDR3 coding sequence is TGTGCCAGCAGCTTTGGACAGGACACTGAAGCTTTCTTT. Its translation: CASSFGQDTEAFF.

The rearrangement links TRBV6-5 to TRBJ2-7, with 9 bases matching TRBD1. Looked up from germline, CDR1 is MNHEY and CDR2 is SVGAGI. V lost 6 bases and J lost 4; bases outside the gene matches: 10. The CDR3 sequence is 15 residues long. CDR3 sequence (DNA): TGTGCCAGCAGCAAGACTCCCGGGACAGGGTACGAGCAGTACTTC. Translated, it gives CASSKTPGTGYEQYF.

The gene calls are TRBV18 and TRBJ2-2; 7 bases agree with TRBD2. The germline V gene has CDR1 KGHSH and CDR2 LQKENI. The ends lost 2 bases at V and 5 bases at J; junction bases unmatched: 5. This CDR3 is built from 15 residues. The CDR3 spells CASSPVAGVTGELFF. As DNA, the CDR3 is TGTGCCAGCTCACCAGTCGCGGGAGTAACCGGGGAGCTGTTTTTT.

The gene calls are TRBV7-9 and TRBJ1-2; 8 bases map to TRBD1. From germline, CDR1 is SEHNR and CDR2 FQNEAQ (reference sequence). The CDR3 covers 16 residues. V shed 0 bases, J shed 8 bases, and the junction held 11 bases outside the gene matches. CDR3 coding DNA: TGTGCCAGCAGCTTAGCCGCCGGGACAGGAGGGATGGGCTACACCTTC. It specifies CASSLAAGTGGMGYTF.